The entry below gives a single TCR beta chain sequence along with its context. The assay was immunoSEQ multiplex PCR, and TCRdb's table has in-frame clones only and misses some. Here the sample spans around 990,000 clones, 60% to 80% being singletons. Trimming took 3 bases from V and 3 from J; bases not matched to a gene: 1. This CDR3 spans 13 amino acids. Germline CDR1 is MRHNA and CDR2 is SNTAGT. These data come from a study of shared clonotypes between healthy human individuals. The receptor comes from a man younger than 35 in good health. Some clones in this sample may be carry-over from other donors' samples. Input material: memory CD4+ T cells from PBMCs. Stated subset: CD45RA-negative fraction. The chain recombines TRBV6-4 with TRBJ1-1; TRBD1 agrees at 7 bases. The CDR3 region is CASSEDRDTEAFF. For the CDR3, the DNA is TGTGCCAGCAGTGAAGACAGGGACACTGAAGCTTTCTTT.